This T cell receptor (beta chain) was identified during a study of OX40 agonist ivuxolimab in advanced cancers. Germline V gives CDR1 LGHNT, CDR2 FRNRAP. Trimming stripped 6 bases from V and 4 bases from J, with 15 bases between. The CDR3 sequence is 14 residues long. TCRdb's copy holds only in-frame clones and misses some; the assay was immunoSEQ multiplex PCR. The sample records fewer than 100,000 clones, roughly 80% being singletons. The source of this sequence is an adult with an advanced solid tumor such as melanoma, head and neck, liver or kidney cancer. The rearrangement joins TRBV12-5 to TRBJ2-5; the D is unclear. The source was CD4+ or CD8+ T cells sorted from blood, collected in a trial of the OX40 agonist ivuxolimab. This CDR3 is CASGRLGQPETQYF. The CDR3 region has the DNA TGTGCTAGTGGCCGGTTAGGGCAGCCAGAGACCCAGTACTTC.